These 18 T cell receptor beta chains share one sample of origin, sequenced in a study of shared clonotypes between healthy human individuals. Profiling relied on immunoSEQ multiplex PCR, and the TCRdb table lists in-frame clones only, not all of them. The data show 2 million to 2.5 million clones, 93% seen once. Sequencing was performed on naive CD4+ T cells from PBMCs. Subset given: CD45RA+ positively selected. These receptors were collected from a man aged 18 to 35 in good health. Some clones in this sample may be carry-over from other donors' samples.

The chain couples TRBV10-3 to TRBJ2-6; tentative D call: TRBD2 (6 bases). The length of the CDR3 is 14 residues. V was shortened by 10 bases and J by 0 bases, with 10 bases between the two germline ends. Germline values: CDR1 ENHRY, CDR2 SYGVKD. CDR3 nucleotides: TGTGCCACGCGGCGGGACTCTGGGGCCAACGTCCTGACTTTC. It translates to CATRRDSGANVLTF.

V usage is TRBV7-2 and J usage is TRBJ1-4; D may be TRBD1 (5 bases). The germline V gene encodes CDR1 SGHTA and CDR2 FQGNSA. The V end was cut by 3 bases, the J end by 6 bases, with 11 bases between. The CDR3 runs to 14 residues. The CDR3 sequence is CASSLGPGDEKLFF. The CDR3, as DNA: TGTGCCAGCAGCTTGGGACCTGGGGATGAAAAACTGTTTTTT.

This clone came up a few times. This sequence joins TRBV5-8 and TRBJ1-1; D gene unclear. CDR1 and CDR2 from the germline V gene are SGHTS and YDEGEE. V dropped 0 bases and J dropped 5 bases, with 11 bases sitting between them. The CDR3 is made up of 14 amino acids. As DNA, the CDR3 is TGTGCCAGCAGCTTGGCTGTGAGTAGGACTGAAGCTTTCTTT. Translation: CASSLAVSRTEAFF. The full variable domain, rest sourced from reference TRBV5-8 and TRBJ1-1, is EAGVTQSPTHLIKTRGQQATLRCSPISGHTSVYWYQQALGLGLQFLLWYDEGEERNRGNFPPRFSGRQFPNYSSELNVNALELEDSALYLCASSLAVSRTEAFFGQGTRLTVV.

The chain combines TRBV9 with TRBJ2-4, with 7 bases that match TRBD2. V lost 4 bases and J lost 9; bases outside the gene matches: 7. The CDR3 has 13 residues. Germline V lookup: CDR1 SGDLS, CDR2 YYNGEE. CDR3 sequence: CASSLGLGGIQYF. The CDR3 DNA reads as TGTGCCAGCAGCCTAGGACTAGGAGGCATTCAGTACTTC.

This chain uses TRBV5-4 with TRBJ2-7, with D tentatively TRBD2 (7 bases). Germline values: CDR1 SGHNT, CDR2 YYREEE (reference sequence). Deletions cut 4 bases from V and 1 base from J, with 18 bases between. This CDR3 is 16 amino acids long. CDR3 nucleotides: TGTGCCAGCAGCCCCTTCCGGGGGGCCCGATCCTACGAGCAGTACTTC. Protein: CASSPFRGARSYEQYF.

J is TRBJ1-3 and V is TRBV6-5, with D maybe TRBD1 (5 bases). Germline values: CDR1 MNHEY, CDR2 SVGAGI. Between the trimmed V and J ends, which lost 6 bases and 3 bases, there was a span of 15 bases. The CDR3 has 15 amino acids. CDR3 DNA: TGTGCCAGCAGCCCCCTGGGAAGGGGTGGAAACACCATATATTTT. Its protein product is CASSPLGRGGNTIYF.

The chain is built from TRBV6-5 and TRBJ2-3; TRBD1 or TRBD2 may be the D gene (5 bases each). The germline V and J ends were trimmed by 2 bases and 1 base, with 7 bases remaining between them. Germline CDR1 and CDR2: MNHEY and SVGAGI. The CDR3 is 14 residues long. CDR3 sequence (DNA): TGTGCCAGCAGTTACGGGGGACGCACAGATACGCAGTATTTT. Translated, it gives CASSYGGRTDTQYF.

Comments on this clone: Other DNA sequences in this sample translate to the same CDR3. The chain carries TRBV28 and TRBJ2-5; D is undetermined. The CDR3 sequence is 14 residues long. V lost 2 bases, J lost 1 base, and 8 bases lay in between. Germline V gene lookup returns CDR1 MDHEN and CDR2 SYDVKM. This CDR3 is CASSLAGPQETQYF. Here the CDR3 DNA reads TGTGCCAGCAGTTTAGCAGGACCCCAAGAGACCCAGTACTTC.

This clone has only one observation. The V and J genes are TRBV29-1 and TRBJ1-2; no reliable D call. This CDR3 is built from 13 residues. V was cut by 4 bases and J by 0 bases, with 9 bases left in between. Germline V gene data show CDR1 as SQVTM and CDR2 as ANQGSEA. DNA of the CDR3: TGCAGCGTTGGTAACAGCCCTAACTATGGCTACACCTTC. Translated, it gives CSVGNSPNYGYTF.

Comments on this clone: Other DNA sequences from this sample encode an identical CDR3 as well. Written as DNA, the CDR3 is TGTGCCAGCAGTGAAGGGACTAGCGCCCTTAATGAGCAGTTCTTC. The encoded protein is CASSEGTSALNEQFF. The chain joins TRBV2 to TRBJ2-1, with 9 bases aligning to TRBD2. CDR3 length equals 15 residues. The V gene end was trimmed by 1 base and the J gene end by 7 bases; junction bases not matched to a gene: 5. Germline values: CDR1 SNHLY, CDR2 FYNNEI.

About this clone: Other DNA sequences of this sample code for an identical CDR3. The V call is TRBV19, the J call TRBJ1-4; D uncertain. The CDR3 spans 14 residues. Trimming left V 1 base short and J 8 bases short, with 11 bases between. In germline, CDR1 is LNHDA, CDR2 SQIVND (reference sequence). CDR3 residues: CASSIGGLGEKLFF. The CDR3 DNA reads TGTGCCAGTAGTATAGGGGGATTAGGGGAAAAACTGTTTTTT.

This clone has more than one count but fewer than ten. This chain connects TRBV30 to TRBJ1-1, with a possible D match to TRBD1 (6 bases). The V gene's germline CDR1 is GTSNPN and CDR2 SVGIG (reference sequence). This CDR3 region has 14 residues. V shed 8 bases and J shed 3 bases, with 19 bases lying between them. The CDR3 spells CAGSGGRGDTEAFF. In DNA, the CDR3 is TGTGCCGGATCCGGGGGCAGAGGGGACACTGAAGCTTTCTTT.

This rearrangement joins TRBV19 to TRBJ1-4; TRBD1 might be the D (5 bases). V lost 6 bases, J lost 8 bases, and 16 bases lay in between. CDR3 length: 14 residues. Germline lookup yields CDR1 LNHDA and CDR2 SQIVND (reference sequence). CDR3 loop: CASSHPGRDEKLFF. CDR3 in DNA: TGTGCCAGTAGCCACCCCGGGCGGGACGAAAAACTGTTTTTT. Filled out from reference TRBV19 and TRBJ1-4, the complete variable domain reads DGGITQSPKYLFRKEGQNVTLSCEQNLNHDAMYWYRQDPGQGLRLIYYSQIVNDFQKGDIAEGYSVSREKKESFPLTVTSAQKNPTAFYLCASSHPGRDEKLFFGSGTQLSVL.

The rearrangement uses TRBV14 and TRBJ1-2; TRBD1 matches at 8 bases. The CDR3 runs 15 residues. CDR1 is SGHDN, CDR2 FVKESK, per germline. Trimming removed 4 bases from V and 4 bases from J; junction bases left unmatched: 8. The CDR3 nucleotides read TGTGCCAGCAGCCCCGACAGGGGCCACCTCTATGGCTACACCTTC. Translating it yields CASSPDRGHLYGYTF.

The chain carries TRBV7-9 and TRBJ1-5; 10 bases fit TRBD1. After removal of 6 bases from V and 5 bases from J, the junction contained 4 bases not matched to a gene. This CDR3 is 14 amino acids long. The germline gives CDR1 SEHNR, CDR2 FQNEAQ (reference sequence). Here the CDR3 reads CASSSDRGYQPQHF. CDR3 bases: TGTGCCAGCAGTTCGGACAGGGGGTATCAGCCCCAGCATTTT.

The chain is built from TRBV6-5 and TRBJ1-1, with D perhaps TRBD1 (5 bases). The V end lost 1 base, the J end lost 4 bases, and 13 bases lay between the germline ends. Germline CDR1 is MNHEY and CDR2 is SVGAGI. The CDR3 loop spans 15 amino acids. The CDR3 DNA reads as TGTGCCAGCAGTTACTGGGGTCAGGGAGGCACTGAAGCTTTCTTT. This codes for CASSYWGQGGTEAFF.

The chain combines TRBV5-1 with TRBJ1-1, with D possibly being TRBD1 (5 bases). V shed 2 bases and J shed 6 bases, with 11 bases lying between them. Germline assignment: CDR1 SGHRS and CDR2 YFSETQ. This CDR3 contains 13 residues. The CDR3 DNA reads as TGCGCCAGCAGCTTAATATCGGGGGCTGAAGCTTTCTTT. Amino acids: CASSLISGAEAFF.

The chain employs TRBV9 and TRBJ2-5, with D possibly being TRBD2 (5 bases). The J call may be wrong; the DNA end is better matched by TRBJ2-7. CDR1 is SGDLS, CDR2 YYNGEE, per germline. The CDR3 consists of 14 residues. In nucleotides, the CDR3 is TGTGCCAGCAGCGGAGGGCAATATGTAGGCGAGCAGTACTTC. This gives the protein CASSGGQYVGEQYF.